Listed below are T cell receptor beta chains from one sample, sequenced in a study of T-cell reconstitution after alpha-beta-depleted transplantation in children. TCRdb called the PCR reads again in MiXCR, with one record for every CDR3 protein. The sample has 250,000 or so distinct CDR3 sequences; around 25% are singletons. Specimen: PBMCs, mostly from graft donor cells, collected 360 days after TCRalphabeta/CD19-depleted stem cell transplant. Receptors originate from a female patient aged 2 to 10 who had a stem cell transplant for congenital amegakaryocytic thrombocytopenia, so the T cells may come from the graft donor. Each CDR3 is given with its conserved first and last residue. A D gene is named only where the DNA matches it firmly. Part of the rows lack a size; the others show once, few, many or a class for expanded clones.

clone size: many; D gene: NA; J gene: TRBJ2-2; V gene: TRBV7-9; CDR3 DNA: TGTGCCAGCAGCTGGGGTAGGACTGTCGTCGGGGAGCTGTTTTTT; CDR3 protein: CASSWGRTVVGELFF
clone size: NA; D gene: TRBD1; J gene: TRBJ1-1; V gene: TRBV29-1; CDR3 DNA: TGCAGCGCCAGTCCCGGGACAGGCACCGGAGCTTTCTTT; CDR3 protein: CSASPGTGTGAFF
clone size: once; D gene: NA; J gene: TRBJ2-5; V gene: TRBV6-5; CDR3 DNA: TGTGCCAGCAGTTCCCTATACGGGACTGGCCCGTTGGGGGGTGAGACCCAGTACTTC; CDR3 protein: CASSSLYGTGPLGGETQYF
clone size: few; D gene: NA; J gene: TRBJ1-5; V gene: TRBV30; CDR3 DNA: TGTGCCTGGAGTATCGACCTGGGCAGGGATCGGGCCCAGCATTTT; CDR3 protein: CAWSIDLGRDRAQHF
clone size: few; D gene: TRBD1; J gene: TRBJ2-7; V gene: TRBV9; CDR3 DNA: TGTGCCAGCAGCGAGACAGGGACCAACGAGCAGTACTTC; CDR3 protein: CASSETGTNEQYF
clone size: NA; D gene: NA; J gene: TRBJ2-1; V gene: TRBV4-2; CDR3 DNA: TGTGCCAGCAGCCAGGGGCCTACGATGTTATTCTCCTACAATGAGCAGTTCTTC; CDR3 protein: CASSQGPTMLFSYNEQFF
clone size: NA; D gene: NA; J gene: TRBJ1-5; V gene: TRBV5-1; CDR3 DNA: TGCGCCAGCAGCCCGGACGGCGGGACGGGGGGGCCCCAGCATTTT; CDR3 protein: CASSPDGGTGGPQHF
clone size: NA; D gene: NA; J gene: TRBJ2-1; V gene: TRBV19; CDR3 DNA: TGTGCCAGTAGCCTACGAGGGACCAATGAGCAGTTCTTC; CDR3 protein: CASSLRGTNEQFF
clone size: few; D gene: NA; J gene: TRBJ1-1; V gene: TRBV24-1; CDR3 DNA: TGTGCCACCAGTGATTCCCGACACGGGGTGAACACTGAAGCTTTCTTT; CDR3 protein: CATSDSRHGVNTEAFF
clone size: NA; D gene: TRBD1; J gene: TRBJ1-2; V gene: TRBV27; CDR3 DNA: TGTGCCAGCACCCCCGGGACAGGGGGGACCTATGGCTACACCTTC; CDR3 protein: CASTPGTGGTYGYTF
clone size: NA; D gene: NA; J gene: TRBJ2-7; V gene: TRBV6-5; CDR3 DNA: TGTGCCAGCAGTTACACCCCCACGGGGAAGAGCTACGAGCAGTACTTC; CDR3 protein: CASSYTPTGKSYEQYF
clone size: many; D gene: TRBD2; J gene: TRBJ2-5; V gene: TRBV12-3/TRBV12-4; CDR3 DNA: TGTGCCAGCAGTTTCGGACTAGCGGGATTAGAGACCCAGTACTTC; CDR3 protein: CASSFGLAGLETQYF
clone size: NA; D gene: TRBD1; J gene: TRBJ1-2; V gene: TRBV5-1; CDR3 DNA: TGCGCCAGCAGCTTGGGGACAGGGACCTATGGCTACACCTTC; CDR3 protein: CASSLGTGTYGYTF
clone size: NA; D gene: NA; J gene: TRBJ2-7; V gene: TRBV7-2; CDR3 DNA: TGTGCCAGCAGCTTATTGGGGACCCGGTCGTACGAGCAGTACTTC; CDR3 protein: CASSLLGTRSYEQYF
clone size: NA; D gene: TRBD1; J gene: TRBJ2-7; V gene: TRBV10-3; CDR3 DNA: TGTGCCATCAGCGGACAGGGCTCCCCCTACGAGCAGTACTTC; CDR3 protein: CAISGQGSPYEQYF
clone size: NA; D gene: TRBD1; J gene: TRBJ2-7; V gene: TRBV5-1; CDR3 DNA: TGCGCCAGCAGCTTGGAAATGGGACAGCTTATACAGTACTTC; CDR3 protein: CASSLEMGQLIQYF
clone size: NA; D gene: NA; J gene: TRBJ2-1; V gene: TRBV19; CDR3 DNA: TGTGCCAGTAGTATTGCCGGGGGAGAGGGTGAGCAGTTCTTC; CDR3 protein: CASSIAGGEGEQFF
clone size: NA; D gene: TRBD1; J gene: TRBJ2-5; V gene: TRBV28; CDR3 DNA: TGTGCCAGCAGTTCGTACTACCGAGGACAGGGAAAAGAGACCCAGTACTTC; CDR3 protein: CASSSYYRGQGKETQYF
clone size: once; D gene: NA; J gene: TRBJ2-7; V gene: TRBV6-1; CDR3 DNA: TGTGCCAGCAGCCGACCTAGTAGCGGACTAACCTACGAGCAGTACTTC; CDR3 protein: CASSRPSSGLTYEQYF